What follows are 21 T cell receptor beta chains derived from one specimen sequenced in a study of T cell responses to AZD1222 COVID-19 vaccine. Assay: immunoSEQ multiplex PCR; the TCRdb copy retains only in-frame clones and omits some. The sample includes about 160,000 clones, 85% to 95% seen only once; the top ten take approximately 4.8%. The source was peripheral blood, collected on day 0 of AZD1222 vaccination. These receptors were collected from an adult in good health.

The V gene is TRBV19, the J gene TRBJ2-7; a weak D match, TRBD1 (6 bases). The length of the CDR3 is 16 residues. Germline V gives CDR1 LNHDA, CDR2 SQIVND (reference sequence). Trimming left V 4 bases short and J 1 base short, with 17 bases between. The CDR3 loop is CASSTRSGAKSYEQYF. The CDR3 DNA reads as TGTGCCAGTAGTACGCGATCAGGGGCGAAATCCTACGAGCAGTACTTC.

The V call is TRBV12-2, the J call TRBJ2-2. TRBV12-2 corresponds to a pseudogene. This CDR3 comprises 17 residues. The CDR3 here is CASRLVRLHKNTGELFF. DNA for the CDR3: TGTGCAAGTCGCTTAGTTCGGTTACACAAAAACACCGGGGAGCTGTTTTTT.

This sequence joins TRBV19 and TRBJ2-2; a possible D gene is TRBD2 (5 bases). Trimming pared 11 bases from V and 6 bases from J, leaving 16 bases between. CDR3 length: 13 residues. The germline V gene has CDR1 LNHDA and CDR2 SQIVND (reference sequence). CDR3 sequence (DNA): TGTGCCTCTACTAGTAGTTATGCCGGGGAGCTGTTTTTT. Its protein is CASTSSYAGELFF.

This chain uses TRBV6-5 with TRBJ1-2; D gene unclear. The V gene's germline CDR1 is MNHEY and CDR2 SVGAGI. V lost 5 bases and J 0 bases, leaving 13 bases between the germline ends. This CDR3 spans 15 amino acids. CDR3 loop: CASSPTRIANYGYTF. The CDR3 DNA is TGTGCCAGCAGTCCCACAAGGATAGCTAACTATGGCTACACCTTC.

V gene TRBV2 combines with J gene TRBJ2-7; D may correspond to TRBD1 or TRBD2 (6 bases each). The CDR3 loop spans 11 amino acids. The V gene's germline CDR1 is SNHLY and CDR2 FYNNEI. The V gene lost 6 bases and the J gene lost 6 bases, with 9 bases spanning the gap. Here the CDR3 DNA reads TGTGCCAGCAGGTGGGGGGCCGAGCAGTACTTC. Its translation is CASRWGAEQYF. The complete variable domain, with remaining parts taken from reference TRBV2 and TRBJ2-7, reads EPEVTQTPSHQVTQMGQEVILRCVPISNHLYFYWYRQILGQKVEFLVSFYNNEISEKSEIFDDQFSVERPDGSNFTLKIRSTKLEDSAMYFCASRWGAEQYFGPGTRLTVT.

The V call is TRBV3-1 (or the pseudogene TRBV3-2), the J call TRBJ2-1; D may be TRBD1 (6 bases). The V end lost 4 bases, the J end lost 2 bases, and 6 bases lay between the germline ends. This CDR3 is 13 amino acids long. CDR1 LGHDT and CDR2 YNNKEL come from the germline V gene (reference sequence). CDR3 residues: CASSPGAYNEQFF. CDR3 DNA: TGTGCCAGCAGCCCAGGGGCCTACAATGAGCAGTTCTTC.

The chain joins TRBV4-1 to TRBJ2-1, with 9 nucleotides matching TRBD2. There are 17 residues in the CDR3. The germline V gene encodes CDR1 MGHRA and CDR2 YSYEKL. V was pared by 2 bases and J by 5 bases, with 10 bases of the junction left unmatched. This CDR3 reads CASSQLRGGGRDNEQFF. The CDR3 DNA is TGCGCCAGCAGCCAACTACGGGGCGGCGGGAGGGACAATGAGCAGTTCTTC.

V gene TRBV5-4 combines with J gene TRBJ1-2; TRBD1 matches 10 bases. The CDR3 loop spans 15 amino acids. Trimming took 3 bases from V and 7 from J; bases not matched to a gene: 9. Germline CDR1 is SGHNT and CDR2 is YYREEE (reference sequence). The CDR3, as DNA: TGTGCCAGCAGCTCTCCCGGGACAGGGGCAATTGGCTACACCTTC. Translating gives CASSSPGTGAIGYTF.

The DNA of the CDR3 is TGTGCCAGCAGTTTACTAGGCCGGCGACCTCCAGGACGGAGCTCCTACGAGCAGTACTTC. This gives the protein CASSLLGRRPPGRSSYEQYF. The rearrangement links TRBV27 to TRBJ2-7; D is undetermined. Germline V gene data show CDR1 as MNHEY and CDR2 as SMNVEV (reference sequence). V lost 2 bases and J lost 0, with 26 bases in between. This CDR3 spans 20 amino acids.

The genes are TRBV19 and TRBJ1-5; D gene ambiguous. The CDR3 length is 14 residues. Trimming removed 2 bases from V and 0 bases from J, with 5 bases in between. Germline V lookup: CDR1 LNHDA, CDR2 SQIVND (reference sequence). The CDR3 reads CASSITDSNQPQHF. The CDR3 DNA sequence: TGTGCCAGTAGTATAACAGATAGCAATCAGCCCCAGCATTTT. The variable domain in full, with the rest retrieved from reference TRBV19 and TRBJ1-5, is DGGITQSPKYLFRKEGQNVTLSCEQNLNHDAMYWYRQDPGQGLRLIYYSQIVNDFQKGDIAEGYSVSREKKESFPLTVTSAQKNPTAFYLCASSITDSNQPQHFGDGTRLSIL.

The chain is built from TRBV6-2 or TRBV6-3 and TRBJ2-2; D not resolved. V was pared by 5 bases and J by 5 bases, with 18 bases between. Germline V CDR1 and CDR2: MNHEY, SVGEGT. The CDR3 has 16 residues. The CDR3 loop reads CASSPQVGASTGELFF. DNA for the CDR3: TGTGCCAGCAGTCCGCAGGTCGGCGCGAGTACCGGGGAGCTGTTTTTT.

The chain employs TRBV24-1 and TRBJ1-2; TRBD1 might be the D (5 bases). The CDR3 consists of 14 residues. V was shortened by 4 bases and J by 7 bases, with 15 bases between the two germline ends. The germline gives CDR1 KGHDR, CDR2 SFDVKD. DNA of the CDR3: TGTGCCACCAGTGACCCTGACAGATTGGGTGGCTACACCTTC. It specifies CATSDPDRLGGYTF.

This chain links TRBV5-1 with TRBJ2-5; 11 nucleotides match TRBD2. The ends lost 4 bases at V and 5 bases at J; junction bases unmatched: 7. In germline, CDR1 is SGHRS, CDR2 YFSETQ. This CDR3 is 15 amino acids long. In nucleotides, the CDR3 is TGCGCCAGCAGCCTCCTACTAGCGGGAGTTGAGACCCAGTACTTC. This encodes CASSLLLAGVETQYF. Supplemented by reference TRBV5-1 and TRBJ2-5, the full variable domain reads KAGVTQTPRYLIKTRGQQVTLSCSPISGHRSVSWYQQTPGQGLQFLFEYFSETQRNKGNFPGRFSGRQFSNSRSEMNVSTLELGDSALYLCASSLLLAGVETQYFGPGTRLLVL.

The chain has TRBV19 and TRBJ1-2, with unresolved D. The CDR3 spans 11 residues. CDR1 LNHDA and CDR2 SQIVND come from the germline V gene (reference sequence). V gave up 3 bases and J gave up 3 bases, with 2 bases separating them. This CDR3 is CASSMHYGYTF. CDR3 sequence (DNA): TGTGCCAGTAGTATGCACTATGGCTACACCTTC.

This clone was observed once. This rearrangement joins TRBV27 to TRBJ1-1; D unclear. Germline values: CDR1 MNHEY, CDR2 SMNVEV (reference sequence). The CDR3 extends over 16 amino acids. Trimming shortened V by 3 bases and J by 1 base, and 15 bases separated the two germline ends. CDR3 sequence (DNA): TGTGCCAGCAGTTTCTTCCGCCTTCTGTGGAACACTGAAGCTTTCTTT. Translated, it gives CASSFFRLLWNTEAFF.

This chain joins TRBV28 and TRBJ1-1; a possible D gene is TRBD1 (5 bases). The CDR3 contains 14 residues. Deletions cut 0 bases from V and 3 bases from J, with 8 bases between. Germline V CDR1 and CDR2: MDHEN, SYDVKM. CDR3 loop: CASSLWGRDTEAFF. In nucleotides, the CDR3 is TGTGCCAGCAGTTTATGGGGGCGGGACACTGAAGCTTTCTTT.

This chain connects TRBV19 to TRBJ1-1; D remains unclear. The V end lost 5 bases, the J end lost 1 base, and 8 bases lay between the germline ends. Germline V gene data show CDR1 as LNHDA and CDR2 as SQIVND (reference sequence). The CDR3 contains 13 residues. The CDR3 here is CASSRRQNTEAFF. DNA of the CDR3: TGTGCCAGTAGTCGACGTCAGAACACTGAAGCTTTCTTT.

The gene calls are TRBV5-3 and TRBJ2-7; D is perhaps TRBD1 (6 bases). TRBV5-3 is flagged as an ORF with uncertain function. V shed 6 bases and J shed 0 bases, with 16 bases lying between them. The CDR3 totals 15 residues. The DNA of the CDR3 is TGTGCCAGAACCCCGGGACACGGCGACTCCTACGAGCAGTACTTC. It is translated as CARTPGHGDSYEQYF.

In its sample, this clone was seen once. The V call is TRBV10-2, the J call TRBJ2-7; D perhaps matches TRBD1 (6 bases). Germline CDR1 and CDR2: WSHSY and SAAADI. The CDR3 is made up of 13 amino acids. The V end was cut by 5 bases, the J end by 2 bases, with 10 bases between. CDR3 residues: CASSWTATYEQYF. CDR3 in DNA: TGCGCCAGCAGTTGGACAGCAACCTACGAGCAGTACTTC.

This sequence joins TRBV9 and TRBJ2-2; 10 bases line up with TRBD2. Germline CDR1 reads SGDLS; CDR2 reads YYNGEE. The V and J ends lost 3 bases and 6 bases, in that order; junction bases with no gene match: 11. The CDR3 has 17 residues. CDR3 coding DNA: TGTGCCAGCAGCGCATACCCACAGCGGGAGGGCCCCGGGGAGCTGTTTTTT. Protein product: CASSAYPQREGPGELFF.

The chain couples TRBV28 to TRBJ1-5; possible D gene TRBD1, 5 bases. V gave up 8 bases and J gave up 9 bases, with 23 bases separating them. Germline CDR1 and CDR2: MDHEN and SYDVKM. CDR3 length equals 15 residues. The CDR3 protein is CASREGVQVQRPQHF. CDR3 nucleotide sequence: TGTGCCAGCCGCGAAGGTGTACAGGTTCAGAGGCCCCAGCATTTT.